This note documents a single T cell receptor (beta chain) sequence. The data are from a study of T cell changes during pregnancy in multiple sclerosis. Profiled with immunoSEQ multiplex PCR; TCRdb holds only in-frame clones, not every one. The sample has 25,000 to 30,000 clones, about nine tenths seen once. The germline V gene encodes CDR1 MNHEY and CDR2 SVGAGI. With 5 bases clipped from V and 5 bases from J, the junction kept 9 bases outside the gene matches. The CDR3 loop spans 14 amino acids. Specimen: CD4+ T cells from peripheral blood mononuclear cells, collected in the first trimester of pregnancy. The rearrangement uses TRBV6-5 and TRBJ2-7; TRBD2 agrees at 7 bases. The TCR sequence derives from a female donor in good health, enrolled as a control in a pregnancy study. Here the CDR3 reads CASSRRDYQDEQYF. The CDR3, as DNA: TGTGCCAGCAGTAGACGGGACTACCAGGACGAGCAGTACTTC.